A single sample is the source of the 7 T cell receptor beta chains below, sequenced in a study of T cells after posttransplantation cyclophosphamide (TCRdb year 2016). The library was built by means of the immunoSEQ multiplex PCR assay. In its TCRdb copy, this immuneACCESS table keeps in-frame sequences only and misses some clones. Where compared with another copy, unresolved V genes explain less than half of these, and the others have no known cause. This sample has approximately 27,000 clones, none of them a singleton. The biggest ten clones account for about 1.5% of the sample. The sample was PBMCs. These TCRs come from a man aged 45-65 years in good health, CMV-negative, and a related stem cell transplant donor.

Ten or more counts support this clone. J is TRBJ2-1 and V is TRBV7-3, with 7 bases that match TRBD2. The CDR3 is 17 amino acids. The trim removed 1 base at V and 5 bases at J, leaving 11 bases unmatched. CDR1 and CDR2 (germline): SGHTA, FQGTGA. The DNA for the CDR3 is TGTGCCAGCAGCTTAAGCACGGGGTCTAGCGGAAACAATGAGCAGTTCTTC. This encodes CASSLSTGSSGNNEQFF.

At least ten counts were recorded for this clone. The genes are TRBV6-1 and TRBJ1-2, with 8 positions matching TRBD1. Germline V CDR1 and CDR2: MNHNS, SASEGT. Trimming at V came to 6 bases and at J to 8 bases, leaving 8 bases not matched to a gene. The CDR3 consists of 13 residues. The CDR3 coding sequence is TGTGCCAGCAGCCAGGACAGGGTAGAGGGCTACACCTTC. Encoded protein: CASSQDRVEGYTF.

Many counts were recorded for this clone. The chain joins TRBV13 to TRBJ2-1, with D possibly matching TRBD2 (5 bases). Germline V gene sequence: CDR1 PRHDT, CDR2 FYEKMQ (reference sequence). V was cut by 1 base and J by 7 bases, with 11 bases left in between. The CDR3 consists of 14 residues. In nucleotides, the CDR3 is TGTGCCAGCAGCTTAGAAGAGGGTGGGAATGAGCAGTTCTTC. As protein: CASSLEEGGNEQFF.

This clone was found many times. The chain carries TRBV5-6 and TRBJ1-1, with D perhaps matching TRBD1 (5 bases). Germline V gene lookup returns CDR1 SGHDT and CDR2 YYEEEE. CDR3 length: 14 amino acids. Trimming left V 0 bases short and J 1 base short, with 7 bases between. CDR3 amino acids: CASSLGTGNTEAFF. As DNA, the CDR3 is TGTGCCAGCAGCTTGGGTACAGGGAACACTGAAGCTTTCTTT.

This clone came up many times. This chain links TRBV5-1 with TRBJ2-1; tentative D call: TRBD1 (5 bases). Germline V gene lookup returns CDR1 SGHRS and CDR2 YFSETQ. The V end lost 4 bases, the J end lost 2 bases, and 13 bases lay between the germline ends. This CDR3 is 15 amino acids long. The CDR3 nucleotides are TGCGCCAGCAGCGAATCAGGGTCCCCCTACAATGAGCAGTTCTTC. Protein: CASSESGSPYNEQFF.

This clone was recorded at least ten times. The genes are TRBV11-1 and TRBJ1-2; tentatively, D is TRBD1 (5 bases). V was trimmed by 5 bases and J by 4 bases, leaving 11 bases between them. Germline V gene lookup returns CDR1 SGHAT and CDR2 FQDESV (reference sequence). This CDR3 comprises 13 residues. The CDR3 sequence is CASSPGLGYGYTF. In DNA, the CDR3 is TGTGCCAGCAGCCCAGGGTTAGGCTATGGCTACACCTTC. Full variable domain (missing parts from reference TRBV11-1 and TRBJ1-2): EAEVAQSPRYKITEKSQAVAFWCDPISGHATLYWYRQILGQGPELLVQFQDESVVDDSQLPKDRFSAERLKGVDSTLKIQPAELGDSAMYLCASSPGLGYGYTFGSGTRLTVV.

The table lists this clone with many counts. V and J are TRBV7-9 and TRBJ2-1, with 7 bases fitting TRBD1. Losses at the gene ends were 5 bases for V and 10 bases for J; bases not matched to a gene: 8. From germline, CDR1 is SEHNR and CDR2 FQNEAQ (reference sequence). This CDR3 comprises 13 residues. CDR3 loop: CASSPTTGLEQFF. The CDR3 nucleotides read TGTGCCAGCAGCCCCACGACAGGGCTGGAGCAGTTCTTC.